A single sample is the source of the 32 T cell receptor beta chains below, sequenced in a study of Graves' ophthalmopathy and Graves' hyperthyroidism. As the template, RNA transcripts were used to amplify TCR beta CDR3 regions. After a first-round RT-PCR with HTBI primers, a second-round multiplex PCR was run. TCRdb recomputed calls from the multiplex PCR reads with MiXCR, one row per CDR3 protein. Here the sample spans roughly 1.1 million distinct CDR3 sequences, about two fifths being singletons. Sequencing was done on a sample of peripheral blood or thyroid tissue (not recorded which). These TCRs come from an adult man with Graves' hyperthyroidism.

Of note for this clonotype: A clone one base away is much larger, so this may be a read error. The rearrangement uses TRBV20-1 and TRBJ1-2; maybe TRBD1 (6 bases). This CDR3 is 17 amino acids long. Germline assignment: CDR1 DFQATT and CDR2 SNEGSKA (reference sequence). CDR3 sequence reads: CSARDSGGSLINYCYTF. The CDR3 region has the DNA TGCAGTGCTAGAGATTCCGGGGGCAGCCTAATCAACTATTGCTACACCTTC.

The chain recombines TRBV9 with TRBJ2-7, with D tentatively TRBD2 (6 bases). The V gene lost 3 bases and the J gene lost 0 bases, with 13 bases spanning the gap. Germline CDR1 and CDR2: SGDLS and YYNGEE. CDR3 size: 15 residues. The CDR3 loop is CASSGPGLGSYEQYF. The CDR3 region has the DNA TGTGCCAGCAGCGGCCCGGGACTGGGCTCCTACGAGCAGTACTTC. The complete variable domain, with remaining parts taken from reference TRBV9 and TRBJ2-7, reads DSGVTQTPKHLITATGQRVTLRCSPRSGDLSVYWYQQSLDQGLQFLIQYYNGEERAKGNILERFSAQQFPDLHSELNLSSLELGDSALYFCASSGPGLGSYEQYFGPGTRLTVT.

This clonotype has ten or more counts. The chain uses TRBV5-1 and TRBJ2-7, with 8 bases identical to TRBD1. This CDR3 comprises 14 residues. With 3 bases clipped from V and 6 bases from J, the junction kept 8 bases outside the gene matches. CDR1 SGHRS and CDR2 YFSETQ come from the germline V gene. CDR3 amino acids: CASSSSQDRAEQYF. The CDR3 bases are TGCGCCAGCAGCTCTTCCCAGGACAGGGCCGAGCAGTACTTC.

The chain uses TRBV7-9 and TRBJ2-7; perhaps D is TRBD1 or TRBD2 (6 bases each). CDR1 SEHNR and CDR2 FQNEAQ come from the germline V gene (reference sequence). The CDR3 sequence is 14 residues long. V lost 2 bases and J 7 bases, leaving 15 bases between the germline ends. The CDR3 reads CASSLRGADGEQYF. The CDR3 nucleotides are TGTGCCAGCAGCTTAAGGGGGGCAGATGGGGAGCAGTACTTC.

The rearrangement joins TRBV30 to TRBJ1-2, with D uncertain. The CDR3 covers 13 residues. CDR1 GTSNPN and CDR2 SVGIG come from the germline V gene (reference sequence). Trimming removed 6 bases at V and 4 bases at J, with 15 bases between. Here the CDR3 reads CACREETSYGYTF. The CDR3 bases are TGTGCCTGTAGGGAGGAAACCTCCTATGGCTACACCTTC. Based on the CDR3 plus reference TRBV30 and TRBJ1-2, the full variable domain is SQTIHQWPATLVQPVGSPLSLECTVEGTSNPNLYWYRQAAGRGLQLLFYSVGIGQISSEVPQNLSASRPQDRQFILSSKKLLLSDSGFYLCACREETSYGYTFGSGTRLTVV.

This clonotype has only a few counts. This sequence joins TRBV2 and TRBJ2-2, with 12 positions matching TRBD2. V dropped 6 bases and J dropped 5; count of bases not matched to a gene: 4. The germline CDR1 and CDR2 sequences are SNHLY and FYNNEI. CDR3 length: 15 residues. The CDR3 DNA reads TGTGCCAGCAGGACTAGCGGGAGAGGGACCGGGGAGCTGTTTTTT. It specifies CASRTSGRGTGELFF.

The CDR3 sequence is CSAYRGGELFF. The CDR3 DNA is TGCAGTGCTTACAGGGGCGGGGAGCTGTTTTTT. The chain is built from TRBV20-1 and TRBJ2-2; 7 positions match TRBD1. V shed 5 bases and J 7 bases; nucleotides not matched to a gene: 1. The CDR3 has 11 amino acids. Germline CDR1 and CDR2: DFQATT and SNEGSKA (reference sequence).

This clonotype was counted only a few times. The chain has TRBV12-3 or TRBV12-4 and TRBJ2-2, with no clear D. CDR3 length equals 14 residues. The germline V and J ends were trimmed by 6 bases and 4 bases, with 12 bases remaining between them. For the CDR3, the DNA is TGTGCCAGCAGACCATCGAGGATCACCGGGGAGCTGTTTTTT. It encodes CASRPSRITGELFF.

This clonotype was seen ten or more times. This chain joins TRBV14 and TRBJ2-7; 14 bases fit TRBD2. The length of the CDR3 is 13 residues. The trim removed 4 bases at V and 11 bases at J, leaving 4 bases unmatched. Germline assignment: CDR1 SGHDN and CDR2 FVKESK. CDR3 sequence (DNA): TGTGCCAGCAGCCCGCGGACTAGCGGGAGGAAGTACTTC. Translated, it gives CASSPRTSGRKYF. The variable domain in full, completed from reference TRBV14 and TRBJ2-7, reads EAGVTQFPSHSVIEKGQTVTLRCDPISGHDNLYWYRRVMGKEIKFLLHFVKESKQDESGMPNNRFLAERTGGTYSTLKVQPAELEDSGVYFCASSPRTSGRKYFGPGTRLTVT.

For this clonotype: Compared with germline, one end of the junction differs, possibly owing to a read error. The chain couples TRBV5-1 to TRBJ1-5; no clear D. Germline lookup yields CDR1 SGHRS and CDR2 YFSETQ. The CDR3 loop spans 14 amino acids. The CDR3 DNA is TGTGCCAGCAGCTTAGTAGGCGGTAGACAGCCCCAGCATTTT. It is translated as CASSLVGGRQPQHF.

The rearrangement uses TRBV7-9 and TRBJ2-5, with TRBD2 matching 10 bases. The CDR3 loop spans 12 amino acids. Trimming removed 6 bases from V and 13 bases from J; junction bases left unmatched: 8. CDR1 is SEHNR and CDR2 is FQNEAQ in the germline V gene (reference sequence). CDR3 coding DNA: TGTGCCAGCAGATCCCTAGCGGGGGCCCGGTACTTC. It translates to CASRSLAGARYF.

This clonotype appeared many times. The chain couples TRBV15 to TRBJ1-5; possibly TRBD1 for D (5 bases). There are 16 residues in the CDR3. Germline CDR1 is LNHNV and CDR2 is YYDKDF (reference sequence). The ends were cut back, 0 bases at V and 3 bases at J, with 12 bases in the middle. The CDR3 spells CATSREVTANNQPQHF. The CDR3 DNA reads TGTGCCACCAGCAGAGAAGTGACAGCTAACAATCAGCCCCAGCATTTT.

A remark on this clonotype: This may arise from a read error, as a much more abundant clone is one base away. The V and J genes are TRBV7-6 and TRBJ1-6; a weak D match, TRBD1 (5 bases). There are 17 residues in the CDR3. CDR1 is SGHVS and CDR2 is FNYEAQ in the germline V gene. The CDR3 nucleotides read TGTGCCAGCAGCATCACCGGGGCCTCGGGCTATAATTCACCCCCCCACTTT. Translation gives CASSITGASGYNSPPHF.

This clonotype was detected many times. The chain employs TRBV10-3 and TRBJ1-2; D is unresolved. CDR3 length: 13 residues. Per the germline V gene, CDR1 is ENHRY and CDR2 is SYGVKD. The V end was cut by 3 bases, the J end by 2 bases, with 7 bases between. In DNA form, the CDR3 reads TGTGCCATCAGTGAAGAGTTAAACTATGGCTACACCTTC. Protein: CAISEELNYGYTF.

The gene calls are TRBV5-6 and TRBJ2-7, with a weak D call TRBD2 (5 bases). The CDR3 loop spans 13 amino acids. Trimming removed 3 bases from V and 2 bases from J, with 9 bases in between. Germline V gives CDR1 SGHDT, CDR2 YYEEEE. The CDR3 DNA reads as TGTGCCAGCAGCTACTTCGGGACCTACGAGCAGTACTTC. This translates into CASSYFGTYEQYF.

This clonotype was recorded many times. V is TRBV29-1 and J is TRBJ1-2, with a weak D call TRBD1 (6 bases). Germline-derived CDR1 and CDR2 are SQVTM and ANQGSEA. The CDR3 spans 12 residues. V lost 6 bases and J 4 bases, leaving 12 bases between the germline ends. In DNA, the CDR3 is TGCAGCGTCGACAGGCAGATCTATGGCTACACCTTC. It encodes CSVDRQIYGYTF.

To note about this clonotype: Possible read error: a much larger clone is one base away. This chain links TRBV10-3 with TRBJ2-5; D is unresolved. Trimming left V 2 bases short and J 5 bases short, with 6 bases between. The CDR3 extends over 12 amino acids. From germline, CDR1 is ENHRY and CDR2 SYGVKD. This CDR3 reads CAISEVPETQYF. The CDR3 DNA reads as TGTGCCATCAGTGAGGTTCCGGAGACCCAGTACTTC.

In the case of this clonotype: With a much larger clone just one base away, this may be a read error. V usage is TRBV10-3 and J usage is TRBJ2-2, with a possible D match to TRBD2 (6 bases). The CDR3 is 14 residues long. The V gene's germline CDR1 is ENHRY and CDR2 SYGVKD. CDR3 nucleotides: TGTGCCATCAAAGCGGCAGGAGACACCGGGGGGCTGTTTTTT. This encodes CAIKAAGDTGGLFF.

This clonotype was recorded many times. The chain uses TRBV2 and TRBJ1-5, with 9 bases lining up with TRBD1. The V gene end was trimmed by 1 base and the J gene end by 5 bases; junction bases not matched to a gene: 0. There are 14 residues in the CDR3. Germline loops: CDR1 SNHLY, CDR2 FYNNEI. The CDR3 loop is CASSEDRGHQPQHF. Written as DNA, the CDR3 is TGTGCCAGCAGTGAAGACAGGGGGCATCAGCCCCAGCATTTT. Combining the CDR3 with reference TRBV2 and TRBJ1-5 gives the whole variable domain EPEVTQTPSHQVTQMGQEVILRCVPISNHLYFYWYRQILGQKVEFLVSFYNNEISEKSEIFDDQFSVERPDGSNFTLKIRSTKLEDSAMYFCASSEDRGHQPQHFGDGTRLSIL.

This clonotype has a single count. This could be a read error, since a much larger clone is one nucleotide away. The conserved final phenylalanine or tryptophan is absent from the CDR3, which likely points to a read error. The chain uses TRBV11-2 and TRBJ1-1, with 7 bases identical to TRBD1. The length of the CDR3 is 16 residues. V lost 5 bases, J lost 7 bases, and 16 bases stayed unmatched. Germline V gene data show CDR1 as SGHAT and CDR2 as FQNNGV. The CDR3 is CASSPGGGTATNEAFC. CDR3 in DNA: TGTGCCAGCAGCCCCGGGGGGGGGACAGCAACTAATGAAGCTTTCTGT.

CDR3 amino acids: CASSDLGLLSTDTQYF. The CDR3 DNA is TGTGCCAGCAGTGACTTGGGACTCCTAAGCACAGATACGCAGTATTTT. V is TRBV25-1 and J is TRBJ2-3, with D perhaps matching TRBD2 (6 bases). Germline assignment: CDR1 MGHDK and CDR2 SYGVNS. The CDR3 has 16 amino acids. Trimming took 3 bases from V and 0 from J, leaving 13 bases between them. Full variable domain (remainder filled in from reference TRBV25-1 and TRBJ2-3): EADIYQTPRYLVIGTGKKITLECSQTMGHDKMYWYQQDPGMELHLIHYSYGVNSTEKGDLSSESTVSRIRTEHFPLTLESARPSHTSQYLCASSDLGLLSTDTQYFGPGTRLTVL.

This clonotype was recorded many times. The V and J genes are TRBV7-8 and TRBJ1-6, with 9 bases lining up with TRBD1. Germline values: CDR1 SGHVS, CDR2 FQNEAQ. The CDR3 covers 17 residues. The V and J ends lost 1 base and 9 bases, in that order; junction bases with no gene match: 10. CDR3: CASSLVAAGQGSSPLHF. The CDR3 DNA reads as TGTGCCAGCAGCTTAGTGGCGGCGGGACAGGGTAGTTCACCCCTCCACTTT.

This clonotype was observed a few times. The chain has TRBV27 and TRBJ1-2, with 9 bases lining up with TRBD1. CDR1 is MNHEY and CDR2 is SMNVEV in the germline V gene (reference sequence). The junction had 7 bases not matched to a gene; V was cut back by 4 bases and J by 7 bases. This CDR3 has 14 residues. CDR3 nucleotide sequence: TGTGCCAGCAGTTCCACAGGGGGCGCAAGTGGCTACACCTTC. Protein product: CASSSTGGASGYTF.

V and J are TRBV4-1 and TRBJ1-1, with D maybe TRBD1 (5 bases). CDR1 is MGHRA, CDR2 YSYEKL, per germline. The CDR3 totals 16 residues. V was cut by 1 base and J by 0 bases, with 12 bases left in between. CDR3 in amino acids: CASSQGQNAMNTEAFF. CDR3 coding DNA: TGCGCCAGCAGCCAAGGACAGAATGCCATGAACACTGAAGCTTTCTTT.

The rearrangement uses TRBV12-3 or TRBV12-4 and TRBJ1-6; D is unresolved. The CDR3 consists of 13 residues. The V and J ends lost 3 bases and 5 bases respectively, with 5 bases between them. CDR3 residues: CASSFGNNSPLHF. DNA of the CDR3: TGTGCCAGCAGTTTTGGGAATAATTCACCCCTCCACTTT.

This clonotype was seen only once. The chain is built from TRBV9 and TRBJ2-7, with D possibly called TRBD1 or TRBD2 (5 bases each). The V end was cut by 4 bases, the J end by 1 base, with 15 bases between. CDR3 length: 15 amino acids. Germline CDR1 is SGDLS and CDR2 is YYNGEE. The CDR3 here is CASSLAGDGSYEQYF. CDR3 bases: TGTGCCAGCAGCTTGGCTGGGGACGGTTCCTACGAGCAGTACTTC. The full variable domain, completed using reference TRBV9 and TRBJ2-7, is DSGVTQTPKHLITATGQRVTLRCSPRSGDLSVYWYQQSLDQGLQFLIQYYNGEERAKGNILERFSAQQFPDLHSELNLSSLELGDSALYFCASSLAGDGSYEQYFGPGTRLTVT.

This clonotype was seen many times. The chain uses TRBV9 and TRBJ1-2; possibly TRBD1 for D (6 bases). The V end was cut by 0 bases, the J end by 6 bases, with 9 bases between. Per the germline V gene, CDR1 is SGDLS and CDR2 is YYNGEE. This CDR3 contains 13 residues. CDR3 sequence reads: CASSVDQGNGYTF. The DNA for the CDR3 is TGTGCCAGCAGCGTAGACCAGGGGAATGGCTACACCTTC.

Concerning this clonotype itself: A single base separates this from a much larger clone, so it may be a read error. The chain carries TRBV10-3 and TRBJ1-1; D remains ambiguous. Germline CDR1 ENHRY, CDR2 SYGVKD. The CDR3 is 15 residues long. Trimming shortened V by 5 bases and J by 7 bases, and 20 bases separated the two germline ends. The CDR3, as DNA: TGTGCCATCAGTTACTCCGGAGTGGGAGGGTTTGAAGCTTTCTTT. Amino acid sequence: CAISYSGVGGFEAFF.

The rearrangement links TRBV6-2 or TRBV6-3 to TRBJ2-7; the D call may be TRBD1 or TRBD2 (6 bases each). The CDR3 is made up of 13 amino acids. Trimming left V 5 bases short and J 7 bases short, with 15 bases between. Germline assignment: CDR1 MNHEY and CDR2 SVGEGT. The CDR3 DNA sequence: TGTGCCAGCAGTGGGGGGCGTGAAGGGGAGCAGTACTTC. Translated: CASSGGREGEQYF.

The CDR3 DNA reads as TGCAGTGCTCAGACAGGGGGGACAGGGGAGCTCGCTTTCTTT. Its translation: CSAQTGGTGELAFF. V gene TRBV20-1 combines with J gene TRBJ1-1, with 10 bases identical to TRBD1. The CDR3 consists of 14 residues. V shed 5 bases, J shed 11 bases, and the junction held 14 bases outside the gene matches. Germline CDR1 and CDR2: DFQATT and SNEGSKA (reference sequence).

In its sample, this clonotype was seen many times. The J gene is TRBJ2-7, the V gene TRBV20-1; 7 nucleotides line up with TRBD1. J was trimmed by 2 bases and V by 6 bases; bases with no gene match: 10. The CDR3 has 14 amino acids. CDR1 is DFQATT and CDR2 is SNEGSKA in the germline V gene (reference sequence). The CDR3 loop is CSAAGGPTPYEQYF. CDR3 DNA: TGCAGTGCGGCAGGGGGACCGACCCCCTACGAGCAGTACTTC.

This clonotype was counted only a few times. The rearrangement links TRBV10-3 to TRBJ2-3; 7 positions match TRBD2. J was trimmed by 2 bases and V by 3 bases; bases with no gene match: 2. This CDR3 has 14 residues. The germline V gene has CDR1 ENHRY and CDR2 SYGVKD. The CDR3 sequence is CAISEAGNTDTQYF. CDR3 nucleotides: TGTGCCATCAGTGAAGCGGGAAACACAGATACGCAGTATTTT.